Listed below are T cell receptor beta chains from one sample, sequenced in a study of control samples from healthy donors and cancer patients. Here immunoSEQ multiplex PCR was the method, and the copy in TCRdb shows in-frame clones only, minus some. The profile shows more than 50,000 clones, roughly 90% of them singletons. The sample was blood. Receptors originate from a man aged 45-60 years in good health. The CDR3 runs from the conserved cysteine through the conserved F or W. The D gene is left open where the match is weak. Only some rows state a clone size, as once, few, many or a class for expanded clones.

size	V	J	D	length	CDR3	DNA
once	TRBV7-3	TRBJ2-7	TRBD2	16	CASSPTRASGIYEQYF	TGTGCCAGCAGCCCAACCCGGGCTAGCGGGATCTACGAGCAGTACTTC
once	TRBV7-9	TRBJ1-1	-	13	CASSPREGPEAFF	TGTGCCAGCAGCCCTCGGGAGGGTCCTGAAGCTTTCTTT
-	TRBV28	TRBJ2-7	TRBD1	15	CASTYPTGVSYEQYF	TGTGCCAGCACGTATCCTACAGGGGTTAGCTACGAGCAGTACTTC
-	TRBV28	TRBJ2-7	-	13	CASTVAGMDEQYF	TGTGCCAGCACCGTAGCAGGGATGGACGAGCAGTACTTC
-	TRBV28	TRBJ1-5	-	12	CASSSGIQPQHF	TGTGCCAGCAGTTCCGGGATCCAGCCCCAGCATTTT
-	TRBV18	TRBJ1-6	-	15	CASSLHREGDSPLHF	TGTGCCAGCTCACTCCACAGGGAGGGGGATTCACCCCTCCACTTT
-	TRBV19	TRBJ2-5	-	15	CASSPDRWGQETQYF	TGTGCCAGTAGTCCGGACCGATGGGGCCAAGAGACCCAGTACTTC
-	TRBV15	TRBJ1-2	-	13	CATSRDISGGYTF	TGTGCCACCAGCAGAGATATCTCAGGTGGCTACACCTTC
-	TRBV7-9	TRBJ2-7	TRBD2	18	CASSLGLADSNCSYEQYF	TGTGCCAGCAGCCTTGGACTAGCGGACTCGAATTGCTCCTACGAGCAGTACTTC
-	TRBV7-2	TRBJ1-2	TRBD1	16	CASSPGQVLTNYGYTF	TGTGCCAGCAGCCCCGGACAGGTCCTAACTAACTATGGCTACACCTTC
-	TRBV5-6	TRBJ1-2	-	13	CASTLGGGEGYTF	TGTGCCAGCACTTTAGGAGGGGGTGAAGGCTACACCTTC
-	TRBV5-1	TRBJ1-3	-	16	CASSSRAVGSGNTIYF	TGCGCCAGCAGCTCACGAGCAGTGGGTTCTGGAAACACCATATATTTT
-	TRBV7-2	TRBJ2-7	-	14	CASSSPGGAYEQYF	TGTGCCAGCAGCTCCCCTGGCGGGGCCTACGAGCAGTACTTC
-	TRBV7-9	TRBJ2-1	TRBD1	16	CASSRTGQGSYNEQFF	TGTGCCAGCAGCCGAACGGGACAGGGGTCCTACAATGAGCAGTTCTTC
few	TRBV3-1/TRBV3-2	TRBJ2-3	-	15	CASSTTGSSTDTQYF	TGTGCCAGCAGCACAACAGGATCTAGCACAGATACGCAGTATTTT
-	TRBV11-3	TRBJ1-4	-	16	CASSLGAISGGEKLFF	TGTGCCAGCAGCTTAGGGGCGATTAGTGGTGGTGAAAAACTGTTTTTT
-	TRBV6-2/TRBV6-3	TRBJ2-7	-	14	CASSYSGSTYEQYF	TGTGCCAGCAGTTACTCGGGTAGTACCTACGAGCAGTACTTC
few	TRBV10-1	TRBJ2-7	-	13	CASSESLGYEQYF	TGCGCCAGCAGTGAGTCGCTGGGCTACGAGCAGTACTTC
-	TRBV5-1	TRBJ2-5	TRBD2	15	CASSLTSGSDETQYF	TGCGCCAGCAGCTTGACTAGCGGGAGTGATGAGACCCAGTACTTC
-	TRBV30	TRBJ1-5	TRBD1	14	CAWSGGQGNQPQHF	TGTGCCTGGTCTGGGGGACAGGGCAATCAGCCCCAGCATTTT
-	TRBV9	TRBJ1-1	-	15	CASSPLGVGETEAFF	TGTGCCAGCAGCCCACTAGGGGTAGGTGAAACTGAAGCTTTCTTT
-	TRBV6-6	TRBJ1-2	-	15	CASSYTGGAEYGYTF	TGTGCCAGCAGTTACACCGGGGGCGCTGAGTATGGCTACACCTTC
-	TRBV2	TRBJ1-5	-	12	CASSLQGQPQHF	TGTGCCAGCAGTTTACAGGGACAGCCCCAGCATTTT
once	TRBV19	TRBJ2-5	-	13	CATQDRYQETQYF	TGTGCCACCCAAGACAGGTACCAAGAGACCCAGTACTTC
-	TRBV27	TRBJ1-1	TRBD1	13	CATWDRGYTEAFF	TGTGCCACCTGGGACAGGGGGTACACTGAAGCTTTCTTT
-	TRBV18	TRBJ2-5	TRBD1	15	CASSPQGDNQETQYF	TGTGCCAGCTCCCCCCAGGGGGATAACCAAGAGACCCAGTACTTC
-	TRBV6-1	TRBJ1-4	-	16	CASSEWAEGVNEKLFF	TGTGCCAGCAGTGAATGGGCAGAGGGGGTCAATGAAAAACTGTTTTTT
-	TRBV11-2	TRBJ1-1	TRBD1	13	CASRPLTGLEAFF	TGTGCCAGCAGGCCTCTGACAGGGCTAGAAGCTTTCTTT
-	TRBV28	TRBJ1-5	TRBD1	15	CASSSGQGLNQPQHF	TGTGCCAGCAGTTCTGGACAGGGACTGAATCAGCCCCAGCATTTT
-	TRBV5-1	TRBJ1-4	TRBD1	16	CASSLGQGAQSEKLFF	TGCGCCAGCAGCTTGGGTCAGGGGGCGCAAAGTGAAAAACTGTTTTTT
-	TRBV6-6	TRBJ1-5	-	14	CASSYPDPNQPQHF	TGTGCCAGCAGTTACCCGGACCCTAATCAGCCCCAGCATTTT
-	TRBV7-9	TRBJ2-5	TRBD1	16	CASSASGTAKQETQYF	TGTGCCAGCAGCGCATCCGGGACAGCGAAACAAGAGACCCAGTACTTC
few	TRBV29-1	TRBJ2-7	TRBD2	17	CSVTGLAGTGGSYEQYF	TGCAGCGTCACCGGACTAGCGGGAACCGGAGGGTCCTACGAGCAGTACTTC
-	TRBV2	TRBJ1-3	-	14	CASSRLVSGNTIYF	TGTGCCAGCAGTCGACTGGTCTCTGGAAACACCATATATTTT
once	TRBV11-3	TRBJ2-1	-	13	CASSLGIYNEQFF	TGTGCCAGCAGCTTAGGTATCTACAATGAGCAGTTCTTC
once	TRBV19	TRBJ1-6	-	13	CASTTTKDSPLHF	TGTGCCAGTACCACGACGAAGGATTCACCCCTCCACTTT
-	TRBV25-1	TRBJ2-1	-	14	CASRSSSGDNEQFF	TGTGCCAGCAGATCCTCGAGCGGAGACAATGAGCAGTTCTTC
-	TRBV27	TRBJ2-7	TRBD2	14	CASSFFSGSYEQYF	TGTGCCAGCAGTTTTTTCAGCGGGAGCTACGAGCAGTACTTC
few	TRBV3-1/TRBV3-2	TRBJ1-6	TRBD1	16	CASSQDWGQGNSPLHF	TGTGCCAGCAGCCAAGATTGGGGACAGGGGAATTCACCCCTCCACTTT
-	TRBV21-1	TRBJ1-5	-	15	CRGISLTGGNQPQHF	TGTAGGGGGATTTCGCTTACCGGGGGCAATCAGCCCCAGCATTTT
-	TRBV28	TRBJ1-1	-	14	CASTIGVETVEAFF	TGTGCCAGCACCATCGGGGTAGAAACCGTTGAAGCTTTCTTT
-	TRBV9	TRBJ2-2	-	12	CASSVAPGELFF	TGTGCCAGCAGCGTAGCACCCGGGGAGCTGTTTTTT
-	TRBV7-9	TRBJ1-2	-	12	CASSPGYYGYTF	TGTGCCAGCAGTCCAGGGTACTATGGCTACACCTTC
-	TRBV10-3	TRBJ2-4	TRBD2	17	CAISESGSGSTGNIQYF	TGTGCCATCAGTGAGTCAGGGAGCGGGAGCACGGGAAACATTCAGTACTTC
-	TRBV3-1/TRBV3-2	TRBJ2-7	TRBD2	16	CASSLAGGRGAYEQYF	TGTGCCAGCAGCCTAGCGGGAGGCCGGGGGGCCTACGAGCAGTACTTC
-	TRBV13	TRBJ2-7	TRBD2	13	CASSEGLASEQYF	TGTGCCAGCAGCGAGGGACTAGCGTCCGAGCAGTACTTC
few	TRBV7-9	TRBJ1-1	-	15	CASSSTVPGGTEAFF	TGTGCCAGCAGCTCCACCGTCCCCGGGGGCACTGAAGCTTTCTTT
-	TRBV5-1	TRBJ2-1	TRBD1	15	CASSLPQGAYNEQFF	TGCGCCAGCAGCCTACCACAGGGGGCCTACAATGAGCAGTTCTTC
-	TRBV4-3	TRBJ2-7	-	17	CASSQDPVTVNSYEQYF	TGCGCCAGCAGCCAAGACCCGGTGACAGTCAACTCCTACGAGCAGTACTTC
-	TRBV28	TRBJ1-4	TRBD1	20	CASSYPGPRDSYATNEKLFF	TGTGCCAGCAGTTACCCCGGGCCCCGGGACAGTTATGCAACTAATGAAAAACTGTTTTTT
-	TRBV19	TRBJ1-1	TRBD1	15	CASRPGGGGNTEAFF	TGTGCCAGTAGACCAGGGGGCGGTGGGAACACTGAAGCTTTCTTT
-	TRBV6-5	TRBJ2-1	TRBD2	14	CASSTSGVYNEQFF	TGTGCCAGCAGTACTAGCGGGGTATACAATGAGCAGTTCTTC
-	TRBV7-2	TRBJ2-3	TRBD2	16	CASSPTSGNSADTQYF	TGTGCCAGCAGCCCAACTAGCGGGAATAGCGCAGATACGCAGTATTTT
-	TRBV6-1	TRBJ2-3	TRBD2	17	CASSEEVAGGGADTQYF	TGTGCCAGCAGTGAAGAGGTAGCGGGAGGTGGGGCAGATACGCAGTATTTT
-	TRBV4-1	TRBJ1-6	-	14	CASSRHPLGSPLHF	TGCGCCAGCAGCCGACACCCCTTGGGTTCACCCCTCCACTTT
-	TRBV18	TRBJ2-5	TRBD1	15	CASSPPWTGQETQYF	TGTGCCAGCTCACCACCGTGGACAGGGCAAGAGACCCAGTACTTC
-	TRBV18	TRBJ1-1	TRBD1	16	CASSPFVTGEDTEAFF	TGTGCCAGCTCACCTTTCGTGACAGGGGAGGACACTGAAGCTTTCTTT
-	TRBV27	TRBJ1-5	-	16	CASSLSFPSGNQPQHF	TGTGCCAGCAGTTTATCGTTTCCCAGCGGCAATCAGCCCCAGCATTTT
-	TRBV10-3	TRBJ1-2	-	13	CAISESPGDGYTF	TGTGCCATCAGTGAGTCTCCCGGGGATGGCTACACCTTC